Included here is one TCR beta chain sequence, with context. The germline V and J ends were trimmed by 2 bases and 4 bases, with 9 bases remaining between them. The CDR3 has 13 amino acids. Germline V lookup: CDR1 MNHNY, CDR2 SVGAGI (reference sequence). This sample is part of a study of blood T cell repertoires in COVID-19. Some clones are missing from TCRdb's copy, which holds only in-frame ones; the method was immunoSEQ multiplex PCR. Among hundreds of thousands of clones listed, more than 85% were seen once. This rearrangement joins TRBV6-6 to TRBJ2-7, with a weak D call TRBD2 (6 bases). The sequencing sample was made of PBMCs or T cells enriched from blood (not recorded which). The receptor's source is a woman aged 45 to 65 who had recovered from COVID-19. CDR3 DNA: TGTGCCAGCAGTTACGTGCTAGCGTACGAGCAGTACTTC. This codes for CASSYVLAYEQYF.